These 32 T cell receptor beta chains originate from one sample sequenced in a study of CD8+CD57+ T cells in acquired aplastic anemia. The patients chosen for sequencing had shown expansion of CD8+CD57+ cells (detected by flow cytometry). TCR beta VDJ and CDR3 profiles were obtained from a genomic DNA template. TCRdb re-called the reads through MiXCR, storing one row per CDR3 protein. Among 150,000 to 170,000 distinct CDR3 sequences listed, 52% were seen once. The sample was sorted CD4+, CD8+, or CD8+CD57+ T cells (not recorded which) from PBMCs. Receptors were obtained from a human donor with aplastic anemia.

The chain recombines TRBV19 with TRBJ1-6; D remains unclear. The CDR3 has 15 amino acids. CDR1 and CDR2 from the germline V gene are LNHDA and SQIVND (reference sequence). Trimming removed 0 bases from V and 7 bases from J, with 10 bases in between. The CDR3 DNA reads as TGTGCCAGTAGTATAGATATAGAGTCGAATTCACCCCTCCACTTT. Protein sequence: CASSIDIESNSPLHF.

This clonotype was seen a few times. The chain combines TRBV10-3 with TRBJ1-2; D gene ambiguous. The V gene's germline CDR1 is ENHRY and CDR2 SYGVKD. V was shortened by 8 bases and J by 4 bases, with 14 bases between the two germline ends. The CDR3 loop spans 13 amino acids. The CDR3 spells CAISEGGGYGYTF. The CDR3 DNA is TGTGCCATCTCAGAGGGAGGCGGCTATGGCTACACCTTC.

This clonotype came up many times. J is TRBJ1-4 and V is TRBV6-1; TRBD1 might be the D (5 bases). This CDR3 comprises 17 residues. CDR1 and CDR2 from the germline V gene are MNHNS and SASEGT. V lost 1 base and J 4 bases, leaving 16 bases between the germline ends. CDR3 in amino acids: CASSEVPGGDVNEKLFF. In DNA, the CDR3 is TGTGCCAGCAGTGAAGTTCCGGGGGGGGATGTTAATGAAAAACTGTTTTTT.

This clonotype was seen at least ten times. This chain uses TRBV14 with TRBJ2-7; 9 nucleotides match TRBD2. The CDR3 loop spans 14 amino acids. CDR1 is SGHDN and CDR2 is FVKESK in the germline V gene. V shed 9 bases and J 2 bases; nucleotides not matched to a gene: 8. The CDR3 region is CARRSGGLTYEQYF. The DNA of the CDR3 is TGTGCCAGAAGAAGCGGGGGGCTAACCTACGAGCAGTACTTC.

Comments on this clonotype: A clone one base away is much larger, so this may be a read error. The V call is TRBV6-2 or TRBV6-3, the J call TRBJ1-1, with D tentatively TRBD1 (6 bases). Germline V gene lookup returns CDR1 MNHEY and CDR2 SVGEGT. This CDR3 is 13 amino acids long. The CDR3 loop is CASSRQENTEASF. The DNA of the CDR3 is TGTGCCAGCAGCCGACAGGAGAACACTGAAGCTTCCTTT.

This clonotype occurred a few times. CDR3 amino acids: CASGGAGTFSKNIQYF. The CDR3 DNA follows: TGTGCCAGCGGGGGGGCGGGGACCTTTTCCAAAAACATTCAGTACTTC. V and J are TRBV11-1 and TRBJ2-4, with a tentative D call TRBD2 (7 bases). Trimming shortened V by 8 bases and J by 2 bases, and 19 bases separated the two germline ends. The germline V gene has CDR1 SGHAT and CDR2 FQDESV (reference sequence). The length of the CDR3 is 16 residues. Full variable domain (rest looked up from reference TRBV11-1 and TRBJ2-4): EAEVAQSPRYKITEKSQAVAFWCDPISGHATLYWYRQILGQGPELLVQFQDESVVDDSQLPKDRFSAERLKGVDSTLKIQPAELGDSAMYLCASGGAGTFSKNIQYFGAGTRLSVL.

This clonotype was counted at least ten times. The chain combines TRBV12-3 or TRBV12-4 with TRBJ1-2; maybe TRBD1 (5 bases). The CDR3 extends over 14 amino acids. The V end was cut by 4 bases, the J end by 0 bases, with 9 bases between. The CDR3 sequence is CASSSGGANYGYTF. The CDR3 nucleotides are TGTGCCAGCAGTTCCGGGGGGGCTAACTATGGCTACACCTTC.

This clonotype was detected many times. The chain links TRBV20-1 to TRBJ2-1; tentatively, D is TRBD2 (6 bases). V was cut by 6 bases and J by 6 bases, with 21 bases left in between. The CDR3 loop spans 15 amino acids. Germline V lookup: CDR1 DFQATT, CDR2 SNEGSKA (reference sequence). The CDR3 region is CSASPPRLVRNEQFF. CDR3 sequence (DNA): TGCAGTGCCTCCCCGCCAAGACTAGTTCGCAATGAGCAGTTCTTC.

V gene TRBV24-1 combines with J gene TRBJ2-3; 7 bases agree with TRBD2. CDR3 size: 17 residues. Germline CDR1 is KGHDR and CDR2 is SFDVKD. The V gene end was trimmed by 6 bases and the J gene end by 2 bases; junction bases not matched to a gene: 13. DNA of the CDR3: TGTGCCACCAGTAAACCATGTGGCGGGGGAACCACAGATACGCAGTATTTT. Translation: CATSKPCGGGTTDTQYF.

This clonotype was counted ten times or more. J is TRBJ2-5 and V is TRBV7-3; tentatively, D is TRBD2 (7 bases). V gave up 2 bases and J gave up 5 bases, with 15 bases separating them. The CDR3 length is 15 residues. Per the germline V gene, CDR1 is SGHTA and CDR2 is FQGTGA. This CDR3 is CASSLVGGALETQYF. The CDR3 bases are TGTGCCAGCAGCTTAGTGGGGGGGGCCCTTGAGACCCAGTACTTC.

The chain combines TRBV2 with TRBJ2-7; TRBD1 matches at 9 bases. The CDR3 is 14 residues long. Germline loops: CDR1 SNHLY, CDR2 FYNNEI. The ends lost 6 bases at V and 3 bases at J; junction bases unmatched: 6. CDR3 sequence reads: CASSPNRGLYEQYF. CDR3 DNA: TGTGCCAGCAGCCCAAACAGGGGGCTCTACGAGCAGTACTTC.

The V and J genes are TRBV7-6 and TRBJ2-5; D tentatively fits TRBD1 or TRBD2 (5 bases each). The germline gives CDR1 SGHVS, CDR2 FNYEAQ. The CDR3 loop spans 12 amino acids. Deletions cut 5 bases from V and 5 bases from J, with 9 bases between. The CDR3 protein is CASSPEGETQYF. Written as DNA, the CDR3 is TGTGCCAGCAGCCCCGAGGGGGAGACCCAGTACTTC.

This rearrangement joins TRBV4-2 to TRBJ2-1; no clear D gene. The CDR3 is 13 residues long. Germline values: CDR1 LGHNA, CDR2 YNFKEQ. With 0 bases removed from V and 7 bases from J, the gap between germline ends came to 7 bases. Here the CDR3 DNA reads TGTGCCAGCAGCCAAGAGAGGCTAAATGAGCAGTTCTTC. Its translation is CASSQERLNEQFF.

This CDR3 reads CASSSSGGAADTQYF. The CDR3 DNA reads as TGTGCCAGCAGTTCGAGCGGGGGAGCCGCAGATACGCAGTATTTT. This rearrangement joins TRBV2 to TRBJ2-3; 8 nucleotides match TRBD2. The CDR3 is 15 amino acids. The V segment lost 5 bases and the J segment 4 bases; nucleotides outside the gene matches: 8. Germline values: CDR1 SNHLY, CDR2 FYNNEI.

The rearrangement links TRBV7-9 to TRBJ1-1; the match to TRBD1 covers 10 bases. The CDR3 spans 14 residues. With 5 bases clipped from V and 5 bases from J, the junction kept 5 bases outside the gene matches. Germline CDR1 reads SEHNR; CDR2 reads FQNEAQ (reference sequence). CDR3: CASSQTGGGTEAFF. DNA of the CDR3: TGTGCCAGCAGCCAGACAGGGGGCGGGACTGAAGCTTTCTTT.

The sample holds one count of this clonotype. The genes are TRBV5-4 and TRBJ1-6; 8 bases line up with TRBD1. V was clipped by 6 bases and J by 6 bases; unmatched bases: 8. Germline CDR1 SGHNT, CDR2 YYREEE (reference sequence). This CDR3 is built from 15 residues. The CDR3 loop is CASNFGGQANSPLHF. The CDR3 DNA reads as TGTGCCAGCAACTTTGGGGGACAGGCTAATTCACCCCTCCACTTT.

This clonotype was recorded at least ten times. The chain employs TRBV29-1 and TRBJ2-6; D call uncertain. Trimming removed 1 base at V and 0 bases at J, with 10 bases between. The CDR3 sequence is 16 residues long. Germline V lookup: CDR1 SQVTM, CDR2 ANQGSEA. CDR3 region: CSVEGGGFSGANVLTF. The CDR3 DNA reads TGCAGCGTTGAAGGGGGTGGATTCTCTGGGGCCAACGTCCTGACTTTC. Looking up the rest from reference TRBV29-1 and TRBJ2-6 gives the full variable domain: SAVISQKPSRDICQRGTSLTIQCQVDSQVTMMFWYRQQPGQSLTLIATANQGSEATYESGFVIDKFPISRPNLTFSTLTVSNMSPEDSSIYLCSVEGGGFSGANVLTFGAGSRLTVL.

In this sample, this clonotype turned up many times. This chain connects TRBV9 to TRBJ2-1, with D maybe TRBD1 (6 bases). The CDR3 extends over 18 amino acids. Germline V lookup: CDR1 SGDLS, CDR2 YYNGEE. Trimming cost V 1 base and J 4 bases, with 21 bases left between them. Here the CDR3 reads CASSVSPGETPIYNEQFF. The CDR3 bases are TGTGCCAGCAGCGTAAGCCCAGGGGAGACCCCAATTTACAATGAGCAGTTCTTC.

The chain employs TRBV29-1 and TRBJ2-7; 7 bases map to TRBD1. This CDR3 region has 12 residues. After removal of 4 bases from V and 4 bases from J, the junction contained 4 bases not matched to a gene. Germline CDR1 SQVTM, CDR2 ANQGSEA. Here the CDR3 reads CSVGRGTYEQYF. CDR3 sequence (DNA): TGCAGCGTTGGCAGGGGGACATACGAGCAGTACTTC.

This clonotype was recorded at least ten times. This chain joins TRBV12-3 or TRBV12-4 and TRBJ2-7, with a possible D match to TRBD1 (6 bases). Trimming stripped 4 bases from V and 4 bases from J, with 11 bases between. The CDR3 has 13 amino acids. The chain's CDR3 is CASSWDTEYEQYF. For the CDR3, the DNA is TGTGCCAGCAGTTGGGACACAGAATACGAGCAGTACTTC.

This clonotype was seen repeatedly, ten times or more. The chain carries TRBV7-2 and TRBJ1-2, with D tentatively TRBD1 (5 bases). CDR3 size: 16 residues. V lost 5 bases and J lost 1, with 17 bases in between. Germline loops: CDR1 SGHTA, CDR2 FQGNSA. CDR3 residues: CASSPWVGELNYGYTF. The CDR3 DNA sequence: TGTGCCAGCAGCCCTTGGGTGGGGGAACTTAACTATGGCTACACCTTC.

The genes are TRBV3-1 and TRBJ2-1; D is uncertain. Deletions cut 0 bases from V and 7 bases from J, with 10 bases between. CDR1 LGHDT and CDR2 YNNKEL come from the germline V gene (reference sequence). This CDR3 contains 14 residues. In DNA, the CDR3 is TGTGCCAGCAGCCAAGATTATCAGAAAAATGAGCAGTTCTTC. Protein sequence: CASSQDYQKNEQFF.

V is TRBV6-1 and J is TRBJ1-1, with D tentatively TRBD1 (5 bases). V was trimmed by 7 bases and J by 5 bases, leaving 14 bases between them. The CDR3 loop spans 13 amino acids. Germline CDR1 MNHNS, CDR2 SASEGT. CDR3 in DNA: TGTGCCAGCAACCAGGGACCCTATACTGAAGCTTTCTTT. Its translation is CASNQGPYTEAFF.

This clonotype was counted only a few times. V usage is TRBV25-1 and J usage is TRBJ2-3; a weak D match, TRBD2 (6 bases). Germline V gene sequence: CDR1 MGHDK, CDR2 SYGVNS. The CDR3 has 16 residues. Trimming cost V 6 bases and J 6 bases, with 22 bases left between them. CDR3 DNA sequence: TGTGCCAGCAGCCTATCCGGAGGGGCCTTCGATGATACGCAGTATTTT. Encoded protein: CASSLSGGAFDDTQYF.

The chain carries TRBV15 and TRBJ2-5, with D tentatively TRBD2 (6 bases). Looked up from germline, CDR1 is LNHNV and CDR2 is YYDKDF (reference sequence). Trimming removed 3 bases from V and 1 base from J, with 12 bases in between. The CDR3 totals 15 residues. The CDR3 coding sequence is TGTGCCACCAGCAGCCCCTGGGACTTCCAAGAGACCCAGTACTTC. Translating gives CATSSPWDFQETQYF.

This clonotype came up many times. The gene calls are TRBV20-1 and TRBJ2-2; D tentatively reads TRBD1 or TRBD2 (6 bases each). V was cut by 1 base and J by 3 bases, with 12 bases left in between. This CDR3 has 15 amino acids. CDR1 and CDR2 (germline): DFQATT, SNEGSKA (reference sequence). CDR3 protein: CSARAGDTDTGELFF. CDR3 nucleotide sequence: TGCAGTGCTAGAGCGGGGGACACCGACACCGGGGAGCTGTTTTTT.

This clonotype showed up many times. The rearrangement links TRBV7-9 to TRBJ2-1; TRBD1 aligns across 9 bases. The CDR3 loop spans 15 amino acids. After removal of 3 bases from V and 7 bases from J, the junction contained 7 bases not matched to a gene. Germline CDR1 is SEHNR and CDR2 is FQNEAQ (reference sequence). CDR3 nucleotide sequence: TGTGCCAGCAGCTTGCCGGGACAGGGTAGAAATGAGCAGTTCTTC. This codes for CASSLPGQGRNEQFF.

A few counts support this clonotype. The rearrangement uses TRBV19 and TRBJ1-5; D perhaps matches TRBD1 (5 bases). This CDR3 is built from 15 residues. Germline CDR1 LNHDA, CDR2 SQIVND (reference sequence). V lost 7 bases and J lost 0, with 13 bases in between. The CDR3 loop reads CASIDRPNSNQPQHF. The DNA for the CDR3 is TGTGCCAGTATCGACAGACCGAATAGCAATCAGCCCCAGCATTTT.

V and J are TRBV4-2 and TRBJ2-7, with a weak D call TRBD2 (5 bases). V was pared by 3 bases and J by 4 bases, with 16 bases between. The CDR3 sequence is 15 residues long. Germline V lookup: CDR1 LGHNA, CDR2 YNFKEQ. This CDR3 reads CASSQAGQIVYEQYF. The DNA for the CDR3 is TGTGCCAGCAGCCAGGCGGGTCAGATAGTATACGAGCAGTACTTC.

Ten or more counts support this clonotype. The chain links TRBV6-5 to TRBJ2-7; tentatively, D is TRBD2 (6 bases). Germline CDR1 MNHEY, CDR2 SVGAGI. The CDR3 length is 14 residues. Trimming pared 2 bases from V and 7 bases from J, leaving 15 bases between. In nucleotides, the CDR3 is TGTGCCAGCAGTTACGGGCCGGGACTTCGAGAGCAGTACTTC. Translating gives CASSYGPGLREQYF.

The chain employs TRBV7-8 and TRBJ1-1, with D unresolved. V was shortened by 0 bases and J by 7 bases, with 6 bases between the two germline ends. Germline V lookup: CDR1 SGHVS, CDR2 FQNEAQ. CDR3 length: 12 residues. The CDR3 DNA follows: TGTGCCAGCAGCTTAGCGGAGAATGAAGCTTTCTTT. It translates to CASSLAENEAFF.

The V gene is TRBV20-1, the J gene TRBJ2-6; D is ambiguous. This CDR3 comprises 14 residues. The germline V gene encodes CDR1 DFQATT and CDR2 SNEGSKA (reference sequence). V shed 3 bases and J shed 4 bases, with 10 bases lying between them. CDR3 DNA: TGCAGTGCTAGTCTGGGGTCAGGGGCCAACGTCCTGACTTTC. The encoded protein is CSASLGSGANVLTF.